The 8 T cell receptor beta chains listed next were all sequenced from one sample in a study of regulatory T cells in long-lasting Graves disease. The sample's time point: persistent/refractory GD, antithyroid drugs over 5 years with positive TRAb. The authors made the TCR library using RNA they extracted from PBMCs. To make TCR beta libraries, researchers used iRepertoire HTBI primers and Arm-PCR of CDR3 regions. Using its own MiXCR run on the multiplex PCR reads, TCRdb lists one record per CDR3 protein. The data show about 460,000 distinct CDR3 sequences, 22% seen once. This material consisted of peripheral blood mononuclear cells (PBMCs), taken when the disease was refractory, from a patient treated with antithyroid drugs. Source of these receptors: a female donor with Graves disease.

This clonotype was picked up many times. The rearrangement uses TRBV12-3 or TRBV12-4 and TRBJ1-5, with 9 positions matching TRBD1. J lost 1 base, V lost 6 bases, and 4 bases had no gene match. This CDR3 is built from 15 residues. CDR3 loop: CASRWTGESNQPQHF. CDR3 in DNA: TGTGCCAGCAGATGGACAGGGGAGAGCAATCAGCCCCAGCATTTT.

In its sample, this clonotype was seen many times. J is TRBJ2-5 and V is TRBV28; weak D call: TRBD2 (5 bases). The CDR3 is made up of 14 amino acids. Germline CDR1 is MDHEN and CDR2 is SYDVKM. Trimming pared 6 bases from V and 4 bases from J, leaving 15 bases between. As DNA, the CDR3 is TGTGCCAGCAGGGGCCCCTCCGGGGTAGAGACCCAGTACTTC. It is translated as CASRGPSGVETQYF. Supplemented by reference TRBV28 and TRBJ2-5, the full variable domain reads DVKVTQSSRYLVKRTGEKVFLECVQDMDHENMFWYRQDPGLGLRLIYFSYDVKMKEKGDIPEGYSVSREKKERFSLILESASTNQTSMYLCASRGPSGVETQYFGPGTRLLVL.

V and J are TRBV7-9 and TRBJ1-2; D possibly corresponds to TRBD1 (6 bases). The CDR3 runs 14 residues. Germline loops: CDR1 SEHNR, CDR2 FQNEAQ (reference sequence). The V and J ends lost 5 bases and 4 bases respectively, with 14 bases between them. The CDR3 nucleotides are TGTGCCAGCAGCGTCCGGGACATCGGCTATGGCTACACCTTC. It yields the protein CASSVRDIGYGYTF. The full variable domain, completed using reference TRBV7-9 and TRBJ1-2, is DTGVSQNPRHKITKRGQNVTFRCDPISEHNRLYWYRQTLGQGPEFLTYFQNEAQLEKSRLLSDRFSAERPKGSFSTLEIQRTEQGDSAMYLCASSVRDIGYGYTFGSGTRLTVV.

J is TRBJ2-7 and V is TRBV5-5, with D possibly TRBD2 on 5 matching bases. V was clipped by 4 bases and J by 2 bases, with 16 bases between them. The CDR3 is 15 amino acids. Per the germline V gene, CDR1 is SGHKS and CDR2 is YYEKEE (reference sequence). CDR3 DNA: TGTGCCAGCAGCCAAGGACTCCGGACGGCCTACGAGCAGTACTTC. Its translation is CASSQGLRTAYEQYF.

This clonotype was seen ten or more times. J is TRBJ1-1 and V is TRBV28, with D perhaps matching TRBD1 (5 bases). The germline V gene has CDR1 MDHEN and CDR2 SYDVKM. V lost 6 bases and J lost 3, with 17 bases in between. CDR3 length equals 15 residues. DNA for the CDR3: TGTGCCAGCAGCCCCGGGACCTCTGAGGACACTGAAGCTTTCTTT. Its translation: CASSPGTSEDTEAFF.

Notes on this clonotype: A much bigger clone sits one base away, suggesting this may be a read error. The chain uses TRBV6-1 and TRBJ1-4, with TRBD1 matching 7 bases. V shed 6 bases, J shed 2 bases, and the junction held 18 bases outside the gene matches. This CDR3 has 19 residues. Germline CDR1 and CDR2: MNHNS and SASEGT. The CDR3 coding sequence is TGTGCCAGCAGCGTTGCGATACTTACAGGGGATTTGACTAATGAAAAACTGTTTTTT. Its translation is CASSVAILTGDLTNEKLFF.

V gene TRBV4-1 combines with J gene TRBJ1-2; D not resolved. The CDR3 has 14 amino acids. CDR1 is MGHRA, CDR2 YSYEKL, per germline. V lost 4 bases and J lost 8, with 17 bases in between. CDR3 loop: CASSPLEQLWGYTF. Written as DNA, the CDR3 is TGCGCCAGCAGCCCGCTTGAACAGCTGTGGGGCTACACCTTC.

This clonotype was observed a single time. The V gene is TRBV7-9, the J gene TRBJ2-3, with TRBD2 matching 10 bases. The CDR3 has 17 amino acids. Germline V gene lookup returns CDR1 SEHNR and CDR2 FQNEAQ (reference sequence). Trimming removed 8 bases from V and 10 bases from J; junction bases left unmatched: 21. CDR3: CASRPGPELAGVRAQYF. CDR3 DNA: TGTGCCAGCCGGCCAGGCCCGGAGCTAGCGGGGGTCCGGGCGCAGTATTTT.